This is a list of T cell receptor beta chains from one sample in a study of OX40 agonist ivuxolimab in advanced cancers. Produced via immunoSEQ multiplex PCR; TCRdb's table is partial and in-frame only. In the table there are about 73,000 clones, 92% of which are singletons. This specimen consisted of CD4+ or CD8+ T cells sorted from blood, obtained in a trial of the OX40 agonist ivuxolimab. The receptors stem from an adult with an advanced solid tumor such as melanoma, head and neck, liver or kidney cancer. Both conserved end residues are trimmed from each CDR3. Fields, in order: clone size, V gene, J gene, CDR3 length, CDR3 protein. Size is stated for part of the rows, as once, few or many counts, or as a class when the clone is expanded.

-,TRBV5-5,TRBJ1-2,9,ASSQGGGYT
-,TRBV7-9,TRBJ2-1,9,ASSSPPEQF
few,TRBV5-1,TRBJ2-7,11,ASSFAISYEQY
-,TRBV30,TRBJ1-2,11,AWVTKSHGGYT
-,TRBV5-6,TRBJ2-7,12,ASSFGTETYEQY
-,TRBV15,TRBJ2-1,13,ATSRTSGDYNEQF
-,TRBV5-1,TRBJ1-2,11,ASSLDSWYGYT
-,TRBV13,TRBJ2-7,10,ASSSGDYEQY
-,TRBV7-9,TRBJ2-1,10,ASTLSSNEQF
-,TRBV15,TRBJ1-3,19,ATSTDRQGSFGSSSGNTIY
-,TRBV2,TRBJ1-5,12,ASSEWGDNQPQH
once,TRBV6-1,TRBJ2-7,11,ASRHRSPYEQY
-,TRBV7-8,TRBJ2-7,12,ASSRTGTPGEQY
-,TRBV27,TRBJ1-1,14,ASSYIGGGLNTEAF
-,TRBV6-1,TRBJ2-7,11,ASMGLNPYEQY
-,TRBV13,TRBJ1-2,11,ASSLRGGHGYT
-,TRBV2,TRBJ2-1,9,ASSVRREQF
-,TRBV29-1,TRBJ2-3,14,SVEGGDRGSTDTQY
-,TRBV14,TRBJ2-2,12,ASSRQVGTGELF
-,TRBV11-2,TRBJ1-2,13,ASSSSPRTTYGYT
-,TRBV11-2,TRBJ1-4,14,ASSPPWTGVNEKLF
-,TRBV7-9,TRBJ1-6,14,ASSPRQGVDNSPLH
-,TRBV25-1,TRBJ2-1,12,ASSELAGGNEQF
once,TRBV4-3,TRBJ2-7,14,ASSQGLGPSSYEQY
-,TRBV5-1,TRBJ1-1,13,ASSVQVGGDTEAF
once,TRBV13,TRBJ2-7,14,ASSPQFGTGVYEQY
once,TRBV7-9,TRBJ2-7,12,ASSLGLPGYEQY
-,TRBV10-1,TRBJ2-7,12,ASSHGTSSYEQY
-,TRBV7-2,TRBJ2-1,13,ASSLGRGATNEQF
-,TRBV4-3,TRBJ1-2,13,ASREGQGDFYGYT
-,TRBV15,TRBJ1-2,13,ATSRVGAGQYGYT
-,TRBV11-1,TRBJ2-7,13,ASSLVAGGVDEQY
-,TRBV9,TRBJ1-2,14,ASSSRAGTSNYGYT
-,TRBV6-5,TRBJ2-2,13,ASSFSLTGAGELF
-,TRBV27,TRBJ1-1,12,ASSDLGGVGEAF
-,TRBV9,TRBJ2-1,13,ASSVETSGGVRQF
-,TRBV11-2,TRBJ2-7,10,ASSYPAYEQY
-,TRBV9,TRBJ2-3,11,ASSVPEVDTQY
-,TRBV5-4,TRBJ2-7,12,ASSLMMGSYEQY
-,TRBV12-5,TRBJ1-1,13,ASGPGGLVYTEAF
-,TRBV19,TRBJ2-1,12,ASTPDSSYNEQF